This TCR beta chain was identified during a study of Graves' ophthalmopathy and Graves' hyperthyroidism. Lactation, pregnancy, uncontrolled infections and other autoimmune diseases were all grounds for excluding patients. Germline V gives CDR1 SGHTA, CDR2 FQGNSA. With V trimmed by 2 bases and J by 6 bases, 3 bases remained unmatched. This CDR3 spans 14 amino acids. Notes on the study in general: As the model predicted ophthalmopathy progression, it achieved a sensitivity of around 71% and a specificity of roughly 73%. Ophthalmopathy versus stable hyperthyroidism: 13-signature model gave roughly 88% sensitivity, less than 82% specificity.

A note on this clonotype: Its antigen remains unknown.

Amplification of TCR beta CDR3 regions used RNA transcripts. Second-round multiplex PCR came after first-round RT-PCR with HTBI primers. TCRdb re-analysed the multiplex PCR reads in MiXCR, keeping a single row per CDR3 protein. The data contain about 240,000 distinct CDR3 sequences, around 45% of them seen just once; the ten biggest clones take up roughly 45%. The chain is built from TRBV7-2 and TRBJ1-5; 8 bases fit TRBD1. The sequencing sample was made of peripheral blood. The sequence was collected from an adult man with Graves' ophthalmopathy. CDR3 DNA: TGTGCCAGCAGCTTAACAGGGGGTAGTCAGCCCCAGCATTTT. Translation gives CASSLTGGSQPQHF.